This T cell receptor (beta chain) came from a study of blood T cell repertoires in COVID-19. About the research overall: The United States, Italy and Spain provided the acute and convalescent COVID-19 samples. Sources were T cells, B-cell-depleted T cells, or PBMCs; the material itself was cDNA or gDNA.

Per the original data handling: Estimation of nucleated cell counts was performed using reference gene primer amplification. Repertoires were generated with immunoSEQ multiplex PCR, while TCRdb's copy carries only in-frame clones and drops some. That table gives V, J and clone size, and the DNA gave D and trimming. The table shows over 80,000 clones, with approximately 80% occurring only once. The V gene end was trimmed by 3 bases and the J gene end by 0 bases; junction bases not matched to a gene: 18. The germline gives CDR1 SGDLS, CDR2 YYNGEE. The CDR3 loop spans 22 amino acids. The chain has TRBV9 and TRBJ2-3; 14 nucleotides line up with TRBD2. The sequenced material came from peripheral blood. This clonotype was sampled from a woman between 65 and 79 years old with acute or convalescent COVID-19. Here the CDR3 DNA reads TGTGCCAGCAGCGCCCCCGGGACTAGCGGGAGAGGCGAGTCGGCTAGCACAGATACGCAGTATTTT. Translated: CASSAPGTSGRGESASTDTQYF.